This is a list of T cell receptor beta chains from one sample in a study of blood T cell repertoires in COVID-19. Using immunoSEQ multiplex PCR, the repertoire was profiled, and TCRdb retains in-frame clones only, with some absent. In the table there are more than 95,000 clones, approximately 80% of which are singletons. Material: peripheral blood. The receptor set was obtained from a man aged 70-80 years with active or convalescent COVID-19. Each CDR3 is given with its conserved first and last residue. The D gene is left open where the match is weak. The size entry is marked missing in some rows and otherwise reads once, few, many or a size class.

>TRBV6-6|TRBD1|.|TRBJ1-2
CASSPSGTGGYGYTF
TGTGCCAGCAGCCCCTCGGGGACAGGGGGCTATGGCTACACCTTC
>TRBV21-1|.|.|TRBJ1-2
CASSKGSGGYGYTF
TGTGCCAGCAGCAAAGGGTCAGGGGGGTATGGCTACACCTTC
>TRBV5-1|TRBD2|.|TRBJ2-7
CASSLGSSGSYEQYF
TGCGCCAGCAGCTTGGGTTCTAGCGGGAGTTACGAGCAGTACTTC
>TRBV5-4|.|.|TRBJ1-3
CASSLDQAESSGNTIYF
TGTGCCAGCAGCTTGGATCAGGCAGAGAGCTCTGGAAACACCATATATTTT
>TRBV5-6|.|.|TRBJ2-7
CASSLGRGEQYF
TGTGCCAGCAGCTTGGGCAGGGGCGAGCAGTACTTC
>TRBV29-1|TRBD2|.|TRBJ2-7
CSVEGGLAGGPYEQYF
TGCAGCGTTGAAGGGGGACTAGCGGGAGGGCCATACGAGCAGTACTTC
>TRBV9|TRBD1|.|TRBJ1-5
CASRHSTGTGDNQPQHF
TGTGCCAGCAGACATTCAACCGGGACAGGGGACAATCAGCCCCAGCATTTT
>TRBV27|.|.|TRBJ1-2
CASENAPLDYGYTF
TGTGCCAGCGAAAACGCGCCTCTGGACTATGGCTACACCTTC
>TRBV7-9|TRBD2|.|TRBJ2-3
CASSLDGGAGTQYF
TGTGCCAGCAGCTTAGACGGGGGGGCAGGAACGCAGTATTTT
>TRBV7-7|.|.|TRBJ2-5
CASSLARGGETQYF
TGTGCTAGCAGCTTAGCGCGGGGCGGGGAGACCCAGTACTTC
>TRBV5-6|TRBD1|.|TRBJ2-2
CASSVPATGIAGELFF
TGTGCCAGCAGCGTACCAGCGACAGGGATCGCCGGGGAGCTGTTTTTT
>TRBV28|TRBD1|once|TRBJ2-1
CASSSFIPGQGWSYNEQFF
TGTGCCAGCAGTTCTTTTATCCCGGGACAGGGGTGGTCCTACAATGAGCAGTTCTTC
>TRBV5-4|TRBD1|.|TRBJ1-5
CASSSDRGQGPQHF
TGTGCCAGCAGCTCGGACAGGGGCCAGGGGCCCCAGCATTTT
>TRBV7-2|TRBD2|.|TRBJ2-5
CASSYLAGGTQYF
TGTGCCAGCAGCTACCTAGCGGGGGGGACCCAGTACTTC
>TRBV7-2|.|.|TRBJ1-2
CASSLALGRFPKPWGYTF
TGTGCCAGCAGCTTAGCGCTTGGTCGGTTCCCCAAACCTTGGGGCTACACCTTC
>TRBV7-2|TRBD1|.|TRBJ1-2
CASSLEGTGGSGYTF
TGTGCCAGCAGCTTAGAGGGAACAGGGGGCTCTGGCTACACCTTC
>TRBV28|.|many|TRBJ2-2
CASKLVSVGGELFF
TGTGCCAGCAAGTTAGTTTCGGTCGGCGGGGAGCTGTTTTTT
>TRBV2|.|.|TRBJ1-3
CASSVRGPGNTIYF
TGTGCCAGCAGTGTCCGAGGGCCGGGAAACACCATATATTTT
>TRBV6-5|.|.|TRBJ1-2
CASSSGIDTNYGYTF
TGTGCCAGCAGCTCAGGAATCGACACTAACTATGGCTACACCTTC
>TRBV28|TRBD1|.|TRBJ2-7
CASSGDSSYEQYF
TGTGCCAGCAGTGGGGACAGCTCCTACGAGCAGTACTTC
>TRBV6-5|TRBD1|.|TRBJ1-2
CASLTGDYGYTF
TGTGCCAGCCTAACAGGGGACTATGGCTACACCTTC
>TRBV6-5|.|.|TRBJ1-2
CASSSPETNYGYTF
TGTGCCAGCAGTTCACCAGAAACCAACTATGGCTACACCTTC
>TRBV30|.|.|TRBJ1-1
CAWISGFVGNTEAFF
TGTGCCTGGATATCAGGGTTCGTCGGGAACACTGAAGCTTTCTTT
>TRBV4-3|TRBD1|.|TRBJ1-2
CASSQDLTDRGLYGYTF
TGCGCCAGCAGCCAAGATCTCACGGACAGGGGGCTCTACGGCTACACCTTC
>TRBV5-1|TRBD1|few|TRBJ2-2
CASSSDRGLRTNGELFF
TGCGCCAGCAGCTCCGACAGGGGGCTCCGAACAAACGGGGAGCTGTTTTTT
>TRBV3-1/TRBV3-2|TRBD2|.|TRBJ2-7
CASSQGRGRALYEQYF
TGTGCCAGCAGCCAGGGGCGCGGGAGAGCCCTATATGAGCAGTACTTC
>TRBV4-1|TRBD1|.|TRBJ1-5
CASSNPDRDRNQPQHF
TGCGCCAGCAGCAACCCGGACAGGGATAGGAATCAGCCCCAGCATTTT
>TRBV5-4|TRBD1|.|TRBJ1-1
CASSFSGGRTEAFF
TGTGCCAGCAGCTTCTCAGGGGGTCGGACTGAAGCTTTCTTT
>TRBV11-3|.|.|TRBJ2-7
CASSLGPSSYEQYF
TGTGCCAGCAGCTTAGGGCCCAGCTCCTACGAGCAGTACTTC